This passage covers 32 T cell receptor beta chains from one sample sequenced in a study of graft-versus-host responses after intestinal transplantation. Only in-frame clones appear in the TCRdb table, and some are missing; sequencing was by immunoSEQ multiplex PCR. The sample carries 150,000 or so clones, over 90% recorded once. Antigens of these TCRs are unknown. Source: unstimulated CD4+ T cells sorted from spleen or lymph node cells, taken before intestinal transplant. Receptors originate from a human donor who received an intestinal transplant.

The V call is TRBV15, the J call TRBJ1-2; D unclear. CDR1 is LNHNV, CDR2 YYDKDF, per germline (reference sequence). The V gene lost 0 bases and the J gene lost 0 bases, with 8 bases spanning the gap. This CDR3 region has 15 residues. The CDR3 coding sequence is TGTGCCACCAGCAGAGATGCCGGAACTAACTATGGCTACACCTTC. It is translated as CATSRDAGTNYGYTF.

V is TRBV6-1 and J is TRBJ1-4; tentatively, D is TRBD1 (6 bases). The germline V gene encodes CDR1 MNHNS and CDR2 SASEGT. This CDR3 has 13 residues. V gave up 1 base and J gave up 11 bases, with 11 bases separating them. The DNA for the CDR3 is TGTGCCAGCAGTGAAGAGGGGGTGGGGAAACTGTTTTTT. Amino acid sequence: CASSEEGVGKLFF.

This rearrangement joins TRBV28 to TRBJ1-3, with 9 positions matching TRBD1. The V gene's germline CDR1 is MDHEN and CDR2 SYDVKM. This CDR3 contains 12 residues. V lost 2 bases and J lost 15; bases outside the gene matches: 5. The CDR3 loop reads CASSLKDRGKYF. The DNA of the CDR3 is TGTGCCAGCAGTTTAAAAGACAGGGGGAAATATTTT.

This clone has just one count. V is TRBV7-3 and J is TRBJ2-6, with D perhaps matching TRBD1 (5 bases). Germline-derived CDR1 and CDR2 are SGHTA and FQGTGA. The V gene lost 1 base and the J gene lost 2 bases, with 15 bases spanning the gap. The CDR3 is 18 amino acids. CDR3 nucleotides: TGTGCCAGCAGCTTAAAAGGTCCAGGGTGGGCTGGGGCCAACGTCCTGACTTTC. Amino acid sequence: CASSLKGPGWAGANVLTF. Looking up the rest from reference TRBV7-3 and TRBJ2-6 gives the full variable domain: GAGVSQTPSNKVTEKGKYVELRCDPISGHTALYWYRQSLGQGPEFLIYFQGTGAADDSGLPNDRFFAVRPEGSVSTLKIQRTERGDSAVYLCASSLKGPGWAGANVLTFGAGSRLTVL.

The genes are TRBV18 and TRBJ2-7; D perhaps matches TRBD2 (6 bases). This CDR3 is built from 18 residues. V was trimmed by 4 bases and J by 0 bases, leaving 22 bases between them. Per the germline V gene, CDR1 is KGHSH and CDR2 is LQKENI. As DNA, the CDR3 is TGTGCCAGCTCACTGGGATCTCGGGGGAGTTTGAGCTCCTACGAGCAGTACTTC. It codes for CASSLGSRGSLSSYEQYF.

The chain recombines TRBV9 with TRBJ2-1; D might be TRBD1 (6 bases). Trimming removed 3 bases at V and 4 bases at J, with 11 bases between. The CDR3 consists of 14 residues. The germline CDR1 and CDR2 sequences are SGDLS and YYNGEE. The CDR3 nucleotides read TGTGCCAGCAGCGCTACAGGGTTGTACAATGAGCAGTTCTTC. It encodes CASSATGLYNEQFF.

This clone was observed a single time. V gene TRBV5-4 combines with J gene TRBJ1-1; D not certain. The CDR3 contains 15 residues. V lost 0 bases and J lost 4, with 13 bases in between. The germline V gene encodes CDR1 SGHNT and CDR2 YYREEE (reference sequence). The CDR3 DNA sequence: TGTGCCAGCAGCTTGGAATCTACGACGGGCACTGAAGCTTTCTTT. Amino acids: CASSLESTTGTEAFF. The variable domain in full, with the rest retrieved from reference TRBV5-4 and TRBJ1-1, is ETGVTQSPTHLIKTRGQQVTLRCSSQSGHNTVSWYQQALGQGPQFIFQYYREEENGRGNFPPRFSGLQFPNYSSELNVNALELDDSALYLCASSLESTTGTEAFFGQGTRLTVV.

The gene calls are TRBV28 and TRBJ2-5; possible D gene TRBD2, 6 bases. Matching the DNA end better, TRBJ2-7 makes the J call doubtful. Germline assignment: CDR1 MDHEN and CDR2 SYDVKM. The CDR3 length is 12 residues. CDR3 sequence reads: CASTSTRLEQYF. CDR3 bases: TGTGCCAGCACATCGACTAGACTCGAGCAGTACTTC.

V usage is TRBV4-3 and J usage is TRBJ2-1, with D possibly being TRBD2 (6 bases). The V end lost 1 base, the J end lost 3 bases, and 16 bases lay between the germline ends. Per germline, CDR1 LGHNA and CDR2 YSLEER. The CDR3 runs 17 residues. The CDR3: CASSQGGWGDGYNEQFF. Written as DNA, the CDR3 is TGCGCCAGCAGCCAAGGAGGTTGGGGGGACGGCTACAATGAGCAGTTCTTC.

The J gene is TRBJ2-7, the V gene TRBV28; 12 positions agree with TRBD2. The germline V gene has CDR1 MDHEN and CDR2 SYDVKM. Trimming removed 6 bases from V and 2 bases from J; junction bases left unmatched: 5. The CDR3 is 15 residues long. In nucleotides, the CDR3 is TGTGCCAGCAGGGGAGGACTAGCGGGGCCCTACGAGCAGTACTTC. This gives the protein CASRGGLAGPYEQYF.

The V gene is TRBV10-3, the J gene TRBJ2-2, with D perhaps TRBD2 (5 bases). The ends were cut back, 7 bases at V and 5 bases at J, with 17 bases in the middle. The CDR3 runs to 15 residues. The germline V gene has CDR1 ENHRY and CDR2 SYGVKD. The chain's CDR3 is CAIMSADSGTGELFF. The CDR3 bases are TGTGCCATCATGTCCGCAGACTCGGGGACCGGGGAGCTGTTTTTT.

The chain has TRBV6-5 and TRBJ1-4, with D unresolved. This CDR3 contains 13 residues. The V gene lost 2 bases and the J gene lost 3 bases, with 4 bases spanning the gap. Germline V gives CDR1 MNHEY, CDR2 SVGAGI. Here the CDR3 DNA reads TGTGCCAGCAGTTACCAACCTAATGAAAAACTGTTTTTT. It encodes CASSYQPNEKLFF.

This clone was counted a single time. The genes are TRBV25-1 and TRBJ1-2; TRBD1 is a possible D gene (6 bases). Germline lookup yields CDR1 MGHDK and CDR2 SYGVNS. CDR3 length: 15 amino acids. With 5 bases removed from V and 2 bases from J, the gap between germline ends came to 15 bases. The DNA of the CDR3 is TGTGCCAGCAGTTCTGGGGGGCTAAGAAACTATGGCTACACCTTC. It translates to CASSSGGLRNYGYTF.

The chain recombines TRBV19 with TRBJ2-1; 8 bases align to TRBD2. Trimming at V came to 10 bases and at J to 0 bases, leaving 11 bases not matched to a gene. Germline values: CDR1 LNHDA, CDR2 SQIVND (reference sequence). The CDR3 covers 16 residues. DNA for the CDR3: TGTGCCAAATTTCTAGCGGGTAGAAGCTCCTACAATGAGCAGTTCTTC. Amino acids: CAKFLAGRSSYNEQFF.

The V gene is TRBV11-3, the J gene TRBJ1-2; D is undetermined. CDR1 SGHNT and CDR2 YENEEA come from the germline V gene. V lost 6 bases, J lost 4 bases, and 15 bases lay in between. This CDR3 has 14 amino acids. The CDR3 spells CASRPDRTVYGYTF. As DNA, the CDR3 is TGTGCCAGCAGACCGGACCGGACGGTCTATGGCTACACCTTC.

The J gene is TRBJ2-2, the V gene TRBV5-1; possibly TRBD2 for D (5 bases). Germline assignment: CDR1 SGHRS and CDR2 YFSETQ. The CDR3 contains 15 residues. The V and J ends lost 1 base and 2 bases respectively, with 9 bases between them. This CDR3 reads CASSLSGINTGELFF. The CDR3, as DNA: TGCGCCAGCAGCTTGTCCGGGATTAACACCGGGGAGCTGTTTTTT.

The gene calls are TRBV18 and TRBJ2-5; tentatively, D is TRBD1 or TRBD2 (5 bases each). The J call may be in error: the DNA end matches TRBJ2-7 better. Germline loops: CDR1 KGHSH, CDR2 LQKENI. The CDR3 extends over 15 amino acids. The CDR3 reads CASSQTGGEGSEQYF. The DNA of the CDR3 is TGTGCCAGCTCCCAAACCGGAGGCGAGGGGAGCGAGCAGTACTTC.

This clone was detected only once. This chain uses TRBV21-1 with TRBJ2-7; no DNA check was done on the table's D call, TRBD2. TRBV21-1 is noted as a pseudogene. CDR3 length: 23 amino acids. For the CDR3, the DNA is TGTGCCAGCAGGAAGGGTGACTGGACTAGCGGGCCGTACCGAGGCGGGTATTCCTACGAGCAGTACTTC. Its protein is CASRKGDWTSGPYRGGYSYEQYF.

The V and J genes are TRBV2 and TRBJ2-5; a weak D match, TRBD1 (6 bases). The germline gives CDR1 SNHLY, CDR2 FYNNEI. The CDR3 extends over 13 amino acids. V lost 6 bases and J lost 1, with 9 bases in between. For the CDR3, the DNA is TGTGCCAGCAGGGCAGGGGTCCAAGAGACCCAGTACTTC. This gives the protein CASRAGVQETQYF.

The chain has TRBV2 and TRBJ2-4; 7 bases are a match to TRBD2. The CDR3 spans 15 residues. J was trimmed by 0 bases and V by 4 bases; bases with no gene match: 3. The V gene's germline CDR1 is SNHLY and CDR2 FYNNEI. The CDR3 reads CASSGLAVAKNIQYF. The CDR3 DNA reads TGTGCCAGCAGTGGTCTAGCGGTAGCCAAAAACATTCAGTACTTC.

The chain carries TRBV6-5 and TRBJ2-1; 8 bases fit TRBD1. CDR1 MNHEY and CDR2 SVGAGI come from the germline V gene. The ends lost 1 base at V and 4 bases at J; junction bases unmatched: 6. The CDR3 consists of 16 residues. The DNA for the CDR3 is TGTGCCAGCAGTTACTTACAGGGGGGTATTTACAATGAGCAGTTCTTC. Protein sequence: CASSYLQGGIYNEQFF.

The J gene is TRBJ2-6, the V gene TRBV6-1, with 9 positions matching TRBD1. This CDR3 spans 17 amino acids. V trimming: 2 bases; J trimming: 0 bases; junction bases outside the gene matches: 2. The germline V gene encodes CDR1 MNHNS and CDR2 SASEGT. CDR3 DNA: TGTGCCAGCAGTGAAATGACAGGGGGCTCTGGGGCCAACGTCCTGACTTTC. It is translated as CASSEMTGGSGANVLTF.

V usage is TRBV11-2 and J usage is TRBJ1-3; D gene uncertain. Deletions cut 2 bases from V and 1 base from J, with 9 bases between. This CDR3 region has 15 residues. Germline CDR1 reads SGHAT; CDR2 reads FQNNGV. CDR3 sequence (DNA): TGTGCCAGCAGCTTAACGTCGGATTCTGGAAACACCATATATTTT. This translates into CASSLTSDSGNTIYF. Full variable domain (outside the CDR3, taken from reference TRBV11-2 and TRBJ1-3): EAGVAQSPRYKIIEKRQSVAFWCNPISGHATLYWYQQILGQGPKLLIQFQNNGVVDDSQLPKDRFSAERLKGVDSTLKIQPAKLEDSAVYLCASSLTSDSGNTIYFGEGSWLTVV.

The chain uses TRBV29-1 and TRBJ2-7; the D gene is possibly TRBD2 (5 bases). The CDR3 runs to 14 residues. The ends were cut back, 6 bases at V and 5 bases at J, with 20 bases in the middle. Germline-derived CDR1 and CDR2 are SQVTM and ANQGSEA. For the CDR3, the DNA is TGCAGCGTAAGTGAGGGATATCGGGGTAACGAGCAGTACTTC. As protein: CSVSEGYRGNEQYF.

The rearrangement joins TRBV5-1 to TRBJ1-2; D is perhaps TRBD1 (5 bases). Trimming left V 0 bases short and J 2 bases short, with 11 bases between. The CDR3 covers 15 residues. The germline CDR1 and CDR2 sequences are SGHRS and YFSETQ. This CDR3 is CASSLAGVENYGYTF. The CDR3 nucleotides are TGCGCCAGCAGCTTGGCGGGGGTCGAAAACTATGGCTACACCTTC.

As regards this clone: At one of its ends the junction is not consistent with the germline gene, which may arise from a read error. This chain connects TRBV6-1 to TRBJ2-3, with D possibly matching TRBD1 (5 bases). Germline CDR1 MNHNS, CDR2 SASEGT. The CDR3 is made up of 14 amino acids. The CDR3 protein is CASSELPFTGTQYF. In nucleotides, the CDR3 is TGTGCCAGCAGTGAATTACCCTTCACAGGTACGCAGTATTTT.

The chain carries TRBV15 and TRBJ2-4; D is undetermined. V lost 0 bases, J lost 7 bases, and 10 bases lay in between. The CDR3 runs to 14 residues. Germline V lookup: CDR1 LNHNV, CDR2 YYDKDF (reference sequence). The CDR3 DNA follows: TGTGCCACCAGCAGAGAAGCAGTGGAGAACATTCAGTACTTC. This encodes CATSREAVENIQYF.

The chain carries TRBV28 and TRBJ1-4, with D perhaps matching TRBD1 (6 bases). This CDR3 contains 15 residues. The V gene lost 5 bases and the J gene lost 7 bases, with 17 bases spanning the gap. The germline gives CDR1 MDHEN, CDR2 SYDVKM. The CDR3 region has the DNA TGTGCCAGCAGTCAAAGGGGACATAGGGGTGAAAAACTGTTTTTT. Translating it yields CASSQRGHRGEKLFF.

The chain couples TRBV27 to TRBJ2-1; maybe TRBD2 (5 bases). CDR1 is MNHEY, CDR2 SMNVEV, per germline (reference sequence). There are 17 residues in the CDR3. Trimming cost V 5 bases and J 1 base, with 18 bases left between them. The chain's CDR3 is CASSAVKRVLSYNEQFF. Here the CDR3 DNA reads TGTGCCAGCAGTGCAGTCAAGAGGGTCCTATCCTACAATGAGCAGTTCTTC.

The rearrangement links TRBV5-6 to TRBJ1-1, with D maybe TRBD1 (5 bases). This CDR3 is built from 15 residues. CDR1 is SGHDT, CDR2 YYEEEE, per germline. Trimming took 0 bases from V and 6 from J, leaving 15 bases between them. The CDR3 is CASSLGFTGTSEAFF. CDR3 nucleotide sequence: TGTGCCAGCAGCTTGGGGTTCACAGGAACGTCTGAAGCTTTCTTT.

CDR3 sequence: CASSGGTSKNNEQFF. DNA of the CDR3: TGTGCCAGCAGCGGGGGGACTAGTAAAAACAATGAGCAGTTCTTC. The rearrangement links TRBV27 to TRBJ2-1; 8 positions agree with TRBD2. This CDR3 region has 15 residues. CDR1 MNHEY and CDR2 SMNVEV come from the germline V gene (reference sequence). V shed 6 bases, J shed 5 bases, and the junction held 9 bases outside the gene matches.

V gene TRBV19 combines with J gene TRBJ1-5; possibly TRBD1 for D (5 bases). CDR3 length: 14 residues. Germline V lookup: CDR1 LNHDA, CDR2 SQIVND (reference sequence). The germline V and J ends were trimmed by 10 bases and 4 bases, with 17 bases remaining between them. CDR3 protein: CATQGGMVNQPQHF. In DNA form, the CDR3 reads TGTGCCACCCAGGGAGGAATGGTGAATCAGCCCCAGCATTTT.